The T cell receptor (beta chain) described here comes from a study of blood T cell repertoires in COVID-19. Study overall: Both acute and convalescent COVID-19 samples were obtained from the United States, Italy and Spain. Sources were T cells, B-cell-depleted T cells, or PBMCs; the material itself was cDNA or gDNA.

Germline V gene lookup returns CDR1 SGHTA and CDR2 FQGTGA. J gave up 6 bases and V 5 bases, and 10 bases lay outside the gene matches. The CDR3 totals 15 residues. Seattle participants joined during active infection and were tracked over time. As processed by the authors: The authors estimated nucleated cell counts from reference gene primer amplification. Assay used: immunoSEQ multiplex PCR; TCRdb lists only in-frame clones, some missing. Clone size and the V and J calls come from that table; the DNA yielded D and trimming. The sample holds roughly 190,000 clones; 94% are singletons and the top ten take about 0.8%.

The sequenced sample was peripheral blood. The receptor comes from a man aged 25-45 years with COVID-19, enrolled during active disease. The rearrangement uses TRBV7-3 and TRBJ2-1, with TRBD2 matching 7 bases. The CDR3 coding sequence is TGTGCCAGCAGCCCAATTATGGGAGGGATCAATGAGCAGTTCTTC. It translates to CASSPIMGGINEQFF.